This T cell receptor beta chain was obtained from a study of early T cells in non-severe SARS-CoV-2 infection. TCRdb fed the 5' RACE reads into MiXCR, producing one record per CDR3 protein. This table holds approximately 52,000 distinct CDR3 sequences, under 15% found once. The V end lost 6 bases, the J end lost 3 bases, and 8 bases lay between the germline ends. The CDR3 is 13 amino acids. From germline, CDR1 is SEHNR and CDR2 FQNEAQ (reference sequence). The TCR was taken from an adult who was a healthcare worker with PCR-confirmed SARS-CoV-2 infection or an uninfected control (not recorded which). Source: whole blood, taken at baseline. V gene TRBV7-9 combines with J gene TRBJ2-2, with a possible D match to TRBD2 (5 bases). The CDR3: CASRPADTGELFF. For the CDR3, the DNA is TGTGCCAGCAGACCAGCGGACACCGGGGAGCTGTTTTTT.